Below are 27 T cell receptor beta chains sequenced from a single sample in a study of shared T cell receptors in the human thymus. Data came from immunoSEQ multiplex PCR; TCRdb stores just in-frame clones and leaves some out. The repertoire holds about 660,000 clones, with more than 75% as singletons. These data also formed part of another study, on human thymus T cells.

The specimen was thymocytes. The origin of the receptors is a boy under two years old with a congenital heart defect.

This CDR3 is CASSPGQDTQYF. CDR3 DNA: TGTGCCAGCAGTCCCGGACAGGATACGCAGTATTTT. The chain employs TRBV28 and TRBJ2-3; D perhaps matches TRBD1 (6 bases). V lost 5 bases and J lost 6, with 9 bases in between. Germline V lookup: CDR1 MDHEN, CDR2 SYDVKM. The CDR3 loop spans 12 amino acids.

The chain links TRBV4-2 to TRBJ1-2; TRBD1 matches at 7 bases. Losses at the gene ends were 4 bases for V and 4 bases for J; bases not matched to a gene: 9. Germline V gene lookup returns CDR1 LGHNA and CDR2 YNFKEQ. The CDR3 is 15 amino acids. The CDR3 DNA is TGTGCCAGCAGCCCCGGGACAGCCGCCTCCTATGGCTACACCTTC. This gives the protein CASSPGTAASYGYTF.

The rearrangement links TRBV5-4 to TRBJ2-3; a possible D gene is TRBD2 (6 bases). V was clipped by 4 bases and J by 7 bases, with 16 bases between them. Germline CDR1 reads SGHNT; CDR2 reads YYREEE (reference sequence). The CDR3 consists of 14 residues. The CDR3 DNA is TGTGCCAGCAGCGGAAAGGCTAGCGCGCATACGCAGTATTTT. Its translation is CASSGKASAHTQYF.

This clone was recorded only once. V usage is TRBV23-1 and J usage is TRBJ2-5; 8 nucleotides match TRBD1. TRBV23-1 is labeled an ORF, and its function is uncertain. The CDR3 has 18 amino acids. The V gene end was trimmed by 3 bases and the J gene end by 7 bases; junction bases not matched to a gene: 19. CDR3 coding DNA: TGCGCCAGCAGTCATGAGACAGGGGCACTGACGAAGATGTGGACCCAGTACTTC. Its protein product is CASSHETGALTKMWTQYF.

The chain uses TRBV27 and TRBJ1-4; 11 nucleotides match TRBD1. The J segment lost 4 bases and the V segment lost 5 bases, leaving 15 bases of the junction unmatched. CDR3 size: 19 residues. Germline V gives CDR1 MNHEY, CDR2 SMNVEV (reference sequence). In DNA form, the CDR3 reads TGTGCCAGCAGTGCCTCGGCCGGGACAGGGGGTAGTGGTAATGAAAAACTGTTTTTT. The encoded protein is CASSASAGTGGSGNEKLFF.

The V call is TRBV27, the J call TRBJ2-3; no definite D call. V shed 6 bases and J shed 0 bases, with 13 bases lying between them. Per germline, CDR1 MNHEY and CDR2 SMNVEV (reference sequence). The CDR3 spans 15 residues. The CDR3 reads CASSPRFYSTDTQYF. CDR3 DNA sequence: TGTGCCAGCAGCCCTAGATTCTATAGCACAGATACGCAGTATTTT.

V usage is TRBV7-9 and J usage is TRBJ2-5; TRBD2 matches at 8 bases. Germline CDR1 and CDR2: SEHNR and FQNEAQ (reference sequence). This CDR3 has 13 amino acids. The trim removed 5 bases at V and 5 bases at J, leaving 4 bases unmatched. In nucleotides, the CDR3 is TGTGCCAGCAGCACGGGACTAGTGGAGACCCAGTACTTC. This codes for CASSTGLVETQYF. Complete variable domain (other parts from reference TRBV7-9 and TRBJ2-5): DTGVSQNPRHKITKRGQNVTFRCDPISEHNRLYWYRQTLGQGPEFLTYFQNEAQLEKSRLLSDRFSAERPKGSFSTLEIQRTEQGDSAMYLCASSTGLVETQYFGPGTRLLVL.

The chain employs TRBV9 and TRBJ2-7; TRBD2 matches at 12 bases. With 4 bases clipped from V and 5 bases from J, the junction kept 7 bases outside the gene matches. CDR1 SGDLS and CDR2 YYNGEE come from the germline V gene. The CDR3 consists of 15 residues. The CDR3 here is CASSPPTSGSNEQYF. DNA for the CDR3: TGTGCCAGCAGCCCCCCGACTAGCGGGAGCAACGAGCAGTACTTC.

This sequence joins TRBV29-1 and TRBJ2-3, with 12 nucleotides matching TRBD2. This CDR3 region has 17 residues. Germline CDR1 reads SQVTM; CDR2 reads ANQGSEA. After removal of 3 bases from V and 3 bases from J, the junction contained 10 bases not matched to a gene. This CDR3 is CSVDERASGRGTDTQYF. In DNA, the CDR3 is TGCAGCGTTGATGAGAGGGCTAGCGGGAGGGGTACAGATACGCAGTATTTT.

The rearrangement uses TRBV29-1 and TRBJ2-5; 9 nucleotides agree with TRBD1. This CDR3 comprises 13 residues. V shed 5 bases, J shed 6 bases, and the junction held 7 bases outside the gene matches. Germline lookup yields CDR1 SQVTM and CDR2 ANQGSEA. The DNA of the CDR3 is TGCAGCGTTCGTACAGGGGGCGCAAAGACCCAGTACTTC. Translating it yields CSVRTGGAKTQYF.

The chain recombines TRBV7-9 with TRBJ1-5; 7 bases fit TRBD1. CDR1 and CDR2 from the germline V gene are SEHNR and FQNEAQ (reference sequence). CDR3 length: 14 residues. With 3 bases clipped from V and 1 base from J, the junction kept 0 bases outside the gene matches. CDR3 sequence: CASSLTGSNQPQHF. The DNA of the CDR3 is TGTGCCAGCAGCTTGACAGGGAGCAATCAGCCCCAGCATTTT.

The rearrangement links TRBV7-8 to TRBJ2-7; a possible D gene is TRBD2 (6 bases). The CDR3 sequence is 11 residues long. The V end lost 8 bases, the J end lost 7 bases, and 12 bases lay between the germline ends. Germline V gene sequence: CDR1 SGHVS, CDR2 FQNEAQ. Here the CDR3 DNA reads TGTGCCAGCTGCACTAGCAGTGAGCAGTACTTC. Its translation is CASCTSSEQYF. The whole variable domain, filled in from reference TRBV7-8 and TRBJ2-7, reads GAGVSQSPRYKVAKRGQDVALRCDPISGHVSLFWYQQALGQGPEFLTYFQNEAQLDKSGLPSDRFFAERPEGSVSTLKIQRTQQEDSAVYLCASCTSSEQYFGPGTRLTVT.

The chain links TRBV4-3 to TRBJ1-1; D remains ambiguous. In germline, CDR1 is LGHNA, CDR2 YSLEER. The length of the CDR3 is 15 residues. With 0 bases removed from V and 1 base from J, the gap between germline ends came to 9 bases. CDR3 in amino acids: CASSQDLGGNTEAFF. CDR3 nucleotides: TGCGCCAGCAGCCAAGATCTAGGAGGGAACACTGAAGCTTTCTTT.

The gene calls are TRBV30 and TRBJ2-3; 13 bases match TRBD2. Germline V gene data show CDR1 as GTSNPN and CDR2 as SVGIG (reference sequence). The CDR3 has 16 amino acids. Trimming took 3 bases from V and 1 from J; bases not matched to a gene: 4. The CDR3 reads CAWRGTSGMCTDTQYF. The CDR3 DNA follows: TGTGCCTGGAGGGGGACTAGCGGGATGTGCACAGATACGCAGTATTTT.

The CDR3 DNA sequence: TGCGCCAGCAGCCTAGACAGGGGCCAAAGCACAGATACGCAGTATTTT. Encoded protein: CASSLDRGQSTDTQYF. The chain is built from TRBV23-1 and TRBJ2-3; TRBD1 matches 8 bases. Being an ORF, TRBV23-1 has a function that is uncertain. The V segment lost 6 bases and the J segment 0 bases; nucleotides outside the gene matches: 8. CDR3 length: 16 residues.

This sequence joins TRBV4-2 and TRBJ2-1; TRBD1 might be the D (6 bases). The V end lost 0 bases, the J end lost 6 bases, and 15 bases lay between the germline ends. CDR3 length: 16 amino acids. Germline CDR1 is LGHNA and CDR2 is YNFKEQ. The CDR3 protein is CASSQEPGQRFNEQFF. The CDR3 nucleotides are TGTGCCAGCAGCCAAGAACCTGGACAGCGATTCAATGAGCAGTTCTTC.

V usage is TRBV5-1 and J usage is TRBJ1-2, with a possible D match to TRBD1 (6 bases). Trimming pared 0 bases from V and 6 bases from J, leaving 9 bases between. CDR1 SGHRS and CDR2 YFSETQ come from the germline V gene. This CDR3 has 13 residues. The CDR3 nucleotides are TGCGCCAGCAGCTTGGCCAGGGGAAATGGCTACACCTTC. The encoded protein is CASSLARGNGYTF.

This rearrangement joins TRBV11-3 to TRBJ2-3; TRBD2 matches at 12 bases. This CDR3 is built from 16 residues. Germline V gives CDR1 SGHNT, CDR2 YENEEA. V lost 5 bases, J lost 4 bases, and 7 bases stayed unmatched. CDR3 sequence: CASSGWTSGIADTQYF. CDR3 DNA: TGTGCCAGCAGCGGATGGACTAGCGGGATCGCAGATACGCAGTATTTT.

In its sample, this clone was seen a few times. V usage is TRBV10-3 and J usage is TRBJ2-7; TRBD2 aligns across 7 bases. Germline V lookup: CDR1 ENHRY, CDR2 SYGVKD. The CDR3 is made up of 13 amino acids. Trimming removed 10 bases from V and 4 bases from J; junction bases left unmatched: 10. This CDR3 reads CATGGRGEYEQYF. DNA for the CDR3: TGTGCCACCGGGGGGAGGGGCGAATACGAGCAGTACTTC.

V and J are TRBV2 and TRBJ1-2; perhaps TRBD1 as D (5 bases). V was shortened by 3 bases and J by 4 bases, with 15 bases between the two germline ends. CDR1 and CDR2 (germline): SNHLY, FYNNEI. The CDR3 is 15 residues long. CDR3 sequence (DNA): TGTGCCAGCAGTGAGACGTCTACTCAGGGCTATGGCTACACCTTC. Translating gives CASSETSTQGYGYTF.

In its sample, this clone was seen a few times. In DNA, the CDR3 is TGTGCCAGCAGCCAAGGGAAGGGGCCGGCTGGAAACACCATATATTTT. Translated, it gives CASSQGKGPAGNTIYF. The chain has TRBV14 and TRBJ1-3, with a tentative D call TRBD1 (5 bases). Trimming pared 1 base from V and 2 bases from J, leaving 12 bases between. Germline V gives CDR1 SGHDN, CDR2 FVKESK. The length of the CDR3 is 16 residues.

The chain couples TRBV27 to TRBJ1-5; possible D gene TRBD1, 5 bases. V shed 8 bases and J shed 9 bases, with 20 bases lying between them. This CDR3 is built from 14 residues. Germline V lookup: CDR1 MNHEY, CDR2 SMNVEV (reference sequence). CDR3 in DNA: TGTGCCAGCCTTCATGGGGCAGCCTCGGGGCCCCAGCATTTT. This encodes CASLHGAASGPQHF.

The chain recombines TRBV4-3 with TRBJ1-5, with a possible D match to TRBD1 (5 bases). Trimming took off 0 bases at V and 10 bases at J, with 19 bases between the two ends. CDR1 is LGHNA and CDR2 is YSLEER in the germline V gene. CDR3 length equals 16 residues. CDR3 sequence: CASSQDYGGHMFPQHF. The CDR3 DNA sequence: TGCGCCAGCAGCCAAGATTACGGTGGACATATGTTTCCCCAGCATTTT.

A few counts support this clone. This chain connects TRBV6-1 to TRBJ2-2; 13 bases are shared with TRBD2. V lost 5 bases, J lost 6 bases, and 6 bases stayed unmatched. The CDR3 loop spans 16 amino acids. Germline lookup yields CDR1 MNHNS and CDR2 SASEGT. The DNA of the CDR3 is TGTGCCAGCAGTAAAGGACTAGCGGGAGTTTCCGGGGAGCTGTTTTTT. This codes for CASSKGLAGVSGELFF.

The chain uses TRBV5-5 and TRBJ2-7; maybe TRBD2 (6 bases). The germline V gene encodes CDR1 SGHKS and CDR2 YYEKEE (reference sequence). Trimming took 5 bases from V and 3 from J, leaving 12 bases between them. The CDR3 spans 13 residues. The CDR3 DNA follows: TGTGCCAGCAGTCGCATGGGGGGCTACGAGCAGTACTTC. Translating gives CASSRMGGYEQYF.

In this sample, this clone turned up a few times. The chain joins TRBV14 to TRBJ1-1; D perhaps matches TRBD1 (5 bases). The CDR3 runs 18 residues. The germline CDR1 and CDR2 sequences are SGHDN and FVKESK. Trimming removed 0 bases from V and 4 bases from J, with 21 bases in between. The CDR3 DNA is TGTGCCAGCAGCCAAGATCACCAGGCGGGGGGGAGGGGCACTGAAGCTTTCTTT. As protein: CASSQDHQAGGRGTEAFF.

This sequence joins TRBV5-1 and TRBJ2-1; a weak D match, TRBD1 (6 bases). The CDR3 has 14 residues. Per the germline V gene, CDR1 is SGHRS and CDR2 is YFSETQ. With 0 bases removed from V and 15 bases from J, the gap between germline ends came to 19 bases. As DNA, the CDR3 is TGCGCCAGCAGCTTGGGAGGGCAGGGGTCCAGCACGTTCTTC. Translating gives CASSLGGQGSSTFF.